The clone carrying this TCR beta chain was found a few times. TCRdb used MiXCR to reprocess the 5' RACE reads, holding one entry per CDR3 protein. This sample has roughly 500,000 distinct CDR3 sequences, with under 25% found just once. The data were taken from a study of identical twins. The V and J ends lost 0 bases and 6 bases respectively, with 9 bases between them. CDR1 and CDR2 (germline): LGHDT, YNNKEL (reference sequence). There are 15 residues in the CDR3. The same specimen was also included in a second study, on T cells expressing NK-cell markers. That study adds: Sequenced donors, eight in total, included seven who were HCMV-seropositive and one who was seronegative. Sorting was limited to alpha-beta TCR-expressing T cells with an anti-gamma-delta TCR antibody in several experiments.

The chain uses TRBV3-1 and TRBJ1-6, with D possibly TRBD1 on 5 matching bases. This TCR was recovered from a woman aged 18 to 35 in good health. Sequencing input: CD4+ T cells sorted from blood. CDR3 sequence (DNA): TGTGCCAGCAGCCAAGACAGGGCGGGTAATTCACCCCTCCACTTT. This translates into CASSQDRAGNSPLHF.